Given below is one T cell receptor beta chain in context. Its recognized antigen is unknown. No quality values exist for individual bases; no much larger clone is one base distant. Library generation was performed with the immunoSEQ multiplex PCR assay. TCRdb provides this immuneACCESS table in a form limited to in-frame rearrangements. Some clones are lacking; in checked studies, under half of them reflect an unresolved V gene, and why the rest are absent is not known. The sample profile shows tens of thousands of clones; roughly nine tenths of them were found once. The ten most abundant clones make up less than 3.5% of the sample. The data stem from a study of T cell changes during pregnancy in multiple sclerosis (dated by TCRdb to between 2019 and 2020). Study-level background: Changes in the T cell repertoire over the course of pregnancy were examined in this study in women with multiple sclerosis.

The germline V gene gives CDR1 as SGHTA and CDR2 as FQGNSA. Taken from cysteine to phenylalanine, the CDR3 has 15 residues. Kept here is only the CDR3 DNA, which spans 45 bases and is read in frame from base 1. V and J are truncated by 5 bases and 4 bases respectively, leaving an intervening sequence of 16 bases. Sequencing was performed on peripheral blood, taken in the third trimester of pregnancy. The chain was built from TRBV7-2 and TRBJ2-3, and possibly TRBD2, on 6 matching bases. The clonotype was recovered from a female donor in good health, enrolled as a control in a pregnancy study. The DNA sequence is TGTGCCAGCAGCATAACGACTAGGCAGGCAGATACGCAGTATTTT. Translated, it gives CASSITTRQADTQYF.